This TCR beta chain derives from a study of blood T cells in healthy people across ages. Findings of the study overall: Naive CD4+ cells and diversity were both higher in long-lived donors than in aged donors. Measured against age, TCR beta diversity per million T cells decreased in a roughly linear manner.

This CDR3 comprises 14 residues. V dropped 6 bases and J dropped 3; count of bases not matched to a gene: 7. Germline V CDR1 and CDR2: ENHRY, SYGVKD. For the second PCR, which ran for about 6 to 11 cycles, a sample-barcoded 5' primer and a J-beta primer mix were used. Using its own MiXCR run on the 5' RACE reads, TCRdb lists one record per CDR3 protein. The profile shows hundreds of thousands of distinct CDR3 sequences, about 51% of them singletons. There are many counts of this clonotype. Its cognate antigen is unknown. Donor samples were obtained from healthy Caucasian individuals from Russia, aged 6 to 90.

The sequenced material came from blood. This chain connects TRBV10-3 to TRBJ2-7; the match to TRBD1 covers 8 bases. The receptor comes from a woman of 80 years or more in good health. The CDR3 spells CAIRPPGTGYEQYF. The CDR3 region has the DNA TGTGCCATCAGGCCACCCGGGACAGGCTACGAGCAGTACTTC.